The T cell receptor (beta chain) described here comes from a study of CD8 T cells in ankylosing spondylitis. General study findings and limits: It appeared that ankylosing spondylitis blood was characterized by a TCR beta motif of 8 or 9 highly homologous variants. Earlier studies detected some motif variants in reactive arthritis synovial fluid and blood.

For this clonotype: Its specificity is unknown.

TCRdb redid the calling of the 5' RACE reads with MiXCR, one entry per CDR3 protein. Of a few hundred thousand distinct CDR3 sequences in the sample, approximately 20% were seen once. Trimming pared 7 bases from V and 3 bases from J, leaving 9 bases between. The CDR3 spans 12 residues. Germline CDR1 is MNHEY and CDR2 is SVGEGT. The chain combines TRBV6-2 or TRBV6-3 with TRBJ1-2; D unresolved. The sequenced sample was blood, either unsorted or a sorted T cell fraction (not recorded which). This clonotype was sampled from a male donor with ankylosing spondylitis. The CDR3 region is CASKEKDYGYTF. DNA for the CDR3: TGTGCCAGCAAGGAGAAAGACTATGGCTACACCTTC.